Each of the 18 T cell receptor beta chains below was sequenced from the same sample in a study of cytotoxic CD8 clonotypes in ibrutinib-treated CLL. Repertoires were generated with immunoSEQ multiplex PCR, while TCRdb's copy carries only in-frame clones and drops some. The sample contains approximately 74,000 clones, around 84% of which appear only once. The sequenced sample was PBMCs, obtained at disease progression, from a patient treated with ibrutinib. These receptors all stem from a human donor with chronic lymphocytic leukemia.

By sample share, this clone is large. This chain connects TRBV25-1 to TRBJ2-2; D may match TRBD1 or TRBD2 (5 bases each). Trimming shortened V by 3 bases and J by 5 bases, and 10 bases separated the two germline ends. The CDR3 extends over 14 amino acids. Germline CDR1 reads MGHDK; CDR2 reads SYGVNS. The CDR3 region is CASSDTWGTGELFF. The CDR3 DNA reads as TGTGCCAGCAGTGACACGTGGGGGACCGGGGAGCTGTTTTTT.

The chain carries TRBV6-5 and TRBJ2-5, with a possible D match to TRBD1 (6 bases). Deletions cut 0 bases from V and 4 bases from J, with 12 bases between. CDR1 is MNHEY, CDR2 SVGAGI, per germline. The CDR3 sequence is 15 residues long. This CDR3 reads CASSYSGQGRETQYF. CDR3 nucleotide sequence: TGTGCCAGCAGTTACTCGGGGCAGGGGAGAGAGACCCAGTACTTC.

This chain links TRBV20-1 with TRBJ2-1; D unclear. The CDR3 has 11 residues. From germline, CDR1 is DFQATT and CDR2 SNEGSKA (reference sequence). Trimming shortened V by 5 bases and J by 3 bases, and 5 bases separated the two germline ends. Written as DNA, the CDR3 is TGCAGTGCTGCGTACTACAATGAGCAGTTCTTC. Translating it yields CSAAYYNEQFF.

This chain links TRBV29-1 with TRBJ2-2; D is ambiguous. V was clipped by 0 bases and J by 6 bases, with 14 bases between them. Germline-derived CDR1 and CDR2 are SQVTM and ANQGSEA. This CDR3 has 15 residues. CDR3 coding DNA: TGCAGCGTTGAAGAAAGGCCAGGTGACTCCGGGGAGCTGTTTTTT. This encodes CSVEERPGDSGELFF.

The chain links TRBV13 to TRBJ2-7; 10 nucleotides align to TRBD1. The germline V gene has CDR1 PRHDT and CDR2 FYEKMQ (reference sequence). The CDR3 covers 15 residues. V was pared by 0 bases and J by 6 bases, with 5 bases of the junction left unmatched. CDR3 nucleotide sequence: TGTGCCAGCAGCTTAGGTGGGACAGGGGCCTCCGAGCAGTACTTC. Protein sequence: CASSLGGTGASEQYF.

The CDR3 bases are TGCGCCAGCAGCTTGGATGGTGTGGGGACTGAAGCTTTCTTT. Amino acids: CASSLDGVGTEAFF. V is TRBV5-1 and J is TRBJ1-1, with D unresolved. The CDR3 has 14 amino acids. CDR1 SGHRS and CDR2 YFSETQ come from the germline V gene. Trimming took 0 bases from V and 5 from J, leaving 11 bases between them.

CDR3 protein: CASSLVWSLHSGELFF. CDR3 nucleotide sequence: TGTGCCAGCAGCTTAGTCTGGTCCCTCCACTCCGGGGAGCTGTTTTTT. V usage is TRBV7-2 and J usage is TRBJ2-2; D remains ambiguous. Germline V gives CDR1 SGHTA, CDR2 FQGNSA. This CDR3 is built from 16 residues. Trimming removed 1 base from V and 6 bases from J, with 15 bases in between.

This chain connects TRBV5-1 to TRBJ1-5; weak D call: TRBD1 (6 bases). The CDR3 contains 15 residues. Germline CDR1 is SGHRS and CDR2 is YFSETQ. V lost 0 bases and J lost 3, with 10 bases in between. CDR3 sequence: CASSLEGTNNQPQHF. The CDR3 nucleotides are TGCGCCAGCAGCTTGGAGGGGACAAACAATCAGCCCCAGCATTTT.

This clone came up a few times. The gene calls are TRBV4-1 and TRBJ2-7, with D possibly TRBD1 on 6 matching bases. V was trimmed by 1 base and J by 4 bases, leaving 11 bases between them. Germline V gene sequence: CDR1 MGHRA, CDR2 YSYEKL. The CDR3 consists of 14 residues. The CDR3 DNA reads as TGCGCCAGCAGCCAAGGGTTTGGACAGTACGAGCAGTACTTC. Protein product: CASSQGFGQYEQYF.

The J gene is TRBJ1-2, the V gene TRBV10-3, with D unresolved. The CDR3 length is 15 residues. Between the trimmed V and J ends, which lost 6 bases and 0 bases, there was a span of 14 bases. Germline V gene data show CDR1 as ENHRY and CDR2 as SYGVKD. CDR3 nucleotides: TGTGCCATCAGGGGATCCCCAACGCCTAACTATGGCTACACCTTC. It encodes CAIRGSPTPNYGYTF.

J is TRBJ1-2 and V is TRBV5-1, with D unresolved. The CDR3 extends over 12 amino acids. Trimming removed 0 bases from V and 6 bases from J, with 6 bases in between. CDR1 and CDR2 (germline): SGHRS, YFSETQ. The CDR3 DNA sequence: TGCGCCAGCAGCTTGGGGGAGAATGGCTACACCTTC. Translation gives CASSLGENGYTF. The full variable domain, rest sourced from reference TRBV5-1 and TRBJ1-2, is KAGVTQTPRYLIKTRGQQVTLSCSPISGHRSVSWYQQTPGQGLQFLFEYFSETQRNKGNFPGRFSGRQFSNSRSEMNVSTLELGDSALYLCASSLGENGYTFGSGTRLTVV.

The chain is built from TRBV5-1 and TRBJ2-7; D is perhaps TRBD2 (5 bases). Germline loops: CDR1 SGHRS, CDR2 YFSETQ. V was clipped by 3 bases and J by 3 bases, with 10 bases between them. The CDR3 covers 13 residues. This chain's CDR3 is CASSWRSSYEQYF. CDR3 nucleotides: TGCGCCAGCAGCTGGAGGTCGAGCTACGAGCAGTACTTC.

This chain joins TRBV25-1 and TRBJ1-2, with no clear D. This CDR3 is 13 amino acids long. The germline V gene encodes CDR1 MGHDK and CDR2 SYGVNS. V lost 2 bases and J 5 bases, leaving 9 bases between the germline ends. The CDR3 DNA is TGTGCCAGCAGTGAAGGATCGTTGTATGGCTACACCTTC. It codes for CASSEGSLYGYTF.

This chain links TRBV6-6 with TRBJ1-5; maybe TRBD1 (6 bases). V was shortened by 0 bases and J by 5 bases, with 14 bases between the two germline ends. Germline CDR1 reads MNHNY; CDR2 reads SVGAGI (reference sequence). The CDR3 totals 16 residues. The CDR3, as DNA: TGTGCCAGCAGTTACTCAGGGGGTAGAATGGATCAGCCCCAGCATTTT. This translates into CASSYSGGRMDQPQHF.

This clone was found a few times. The chain recombines TRBV5-1 with TRBJ2-7, with D perhaps assigned TRBD1 or TRBD2 (5 bases each). The CDR3 loop spans 14 amino acids. CDR1 is SGHRS, CDR2 YFSETQ, per germline. V was pared by 1 base and J by 1 base, with 9 bases between. The CDR3 sequence is CASSLTEGSYEQYF. Written as DNA, the CDR3 is TGCGCCAGCAGCTTGACCGAGGGGTCCTACGAGCAGTACTTC.

CDR3 coding DNA: TGCAGCGTTGGTGGGCCTGGAAACACCATATATTTT. Residues: CSVGGPGNTIYF. J is TRBJ1-3 and V is TRBV29-1; D gene uncertain. V gave up 4 bases and J gave up 2 bases, with 6 bases separating them. Germline CDR1 SQVTM, CDR2 ANQGSEA. CDR3 length: 12 amino acids.

The rearrangement uses TRBV7-8 and TRBJ1-5, with a weak D call TRBD1 (5 bases). This CDR3 spans 15 amino acids. V shed 5 bases and J shed 0 bases, with 11 bases lying between them. CDR1 and CDR2 (germline): SGHVS, FQNEAQ. CDR3 protein: CASSPGRISNQPQHF. The CDR3 DNA reads TGTGCCAGCAGCCCGGGACGGATTAGCAATCAGCCCCAGCATTTT.

The J gene is TRBJ1-1, the V gene TRBV5-1; 8 bases fit TRBD1. The CDR3 covers 13 residues. The V segment lost 4 bases and the J segment 5 bases; nucleotides outside the gene matches: 4. Germline V lookup: CDR1 SGHRS, CDR2 YFSETQ. The CDR3 is CASSIGQGTEAFF. CDR3 nucleotide sequence: TGCGCCAGCAGCATAGGACAGGGTACTGAAGCTTTCTTT.